Listed below are T cell receptor beta chains from one sample, sequenced in a study of cytomegalovirus exposure and HLA in healthy donors. The data were produced by immunoSEQ multiplex PCR, yet TCRdb's version contains in-frame clones alone and is incomplete. The sample records about 220,000 clones, 80% to 95% being singletons. Sequencing was performed on PBMCs. The receptors stem from a woman younger than 35 in good health and CMV-seronegative. CDR3s leave out the opening cysteine and the closing phenylalanine or tryptophan.

>TRBJ1-2|14|TRBV30
AWSVGEARNNYGYT
>TRBJ2-5|14|TRBV9
ASSVGTSGASETQY
>TRBJ2-5|12|TRBV7-2
ASSLGLAVETQY
>TRBJ1-3|15|TRBV28
ASSLINTGNSGNTIY
>TRBJ1-1|12|TRBV6-1
ASTSTASNTEAF
>TRBJ2-5|13|TRBV6-1
ASRRTSGTQETQY
>TRBJ1-1|11|TRBV15
ATSREGRAEAF
>TRBJ1-4|12|TRBV9
ASSAFGQGEKLF
>TRBJ1-5|11|TRBV6-1
ASSRQAREPQH
>TRBJ1-4|14|TRBV27
ASSLSRTGGNEKLF
>TRBJ2-2|12|TRBV30
AWSVGRGTGELF
>TRBJ2-5|9|TRBV20-1
SASRQETQY
>TRBJ2-3|10|TRBV29-1
SVALITDTQY
>TRBJ1-2|16|TRBV27
ASSFRAPGSRGWRGYT
>TRBJ2-7|10|TRBV5-1
ASSSDRSEQY
>TRBJ1-6|13|TRBV11-2
ASSSTGFSNSPLH
>TRBJ2-7|12|TRBV6-1
ASSPEQGPYEQY